The source of this T cell receptor (beta chain) is a study of OX40 agonist ivuxolimab in advanced cancers. At the level of the study: Enrollees could have had prior anti-PD-1, anti-PD-L1 or anti-CTLA-4 therapy, which 40% had received.

Here immunoSEQ multiplex PCR was the method, and the copy in TCRdb shows in-frame clones only, minus some. The sample has roughly 100,000 clones; around 90% are singletons. CDR3 length: 15 residues. V dropped 1 base and J dropped 4 bases, with 13 bases sitting between them. From germline, CDR1 is SGHTA and CDR2 FQGNSA. The TCR sequence derives from an adult with an advanced solid tumor such as melanoma, head and neck, liver or kidney cancer. The sequences come from CD4+ or CD8+ T cells sorted from blood, collected in a trial of the OX40 agonist ivuxolimab. The V call is TRBV7-2, the J call TRBJ1-2, with D possibly TRBD1 on 5 matching bases. CDR3 sequence reads: CASSLDRQTVYGYTF. As DNA, the CDR3 is TGTGCCAGCAGCTTAGACCGACAGACTGTCTATGGCTACACCTTC.